Sequencing of this TCR beta chain was carried out in a study of prognosis after radiotherapy for stage I lung cancer (dated by TCRdb to about 2021). Background on the whole study: Approximately 19 stage I NSCLC patients were enrolled in Nanjing, China, between April 2018 and 2019. Stage I lung tumors that were newly diagnosed and primary were found in approximately 15 patients, while about five patients had oligometastatic NSCLC after surgical resection of the primary tumor. Every patient was deemed medically inoperable, around twelve because of comorbidities and about seven because they refused surgery. The cohort included more than 10 men and about six women, with a median age of almost 75 years and a range of about 50 to 84 years. Tumor histology was squamous cell carcinoma in several patients and adenocarcinoma in roughly 12. SBRT was delivered in 3 to 5 fractions with a biologically effective dose of at least 100 Gy, and image-guided IMRT or VMAT was used for delivery. No patient received concurrent therapy alongside SBRT. About 20% of the 19 patients developed distant metastases after SBRT, at a median of roughly seven months; the other 15 showed no significant progression. Peripheral blood TCR beta repertoires were profiled in stage I NSCLC patients before and after stereotactic body radiotherapy, and the study then linked these repertoires to distant failure. For each of the approximately 19 patients, one blood sample was taken before SBRT and one after, so the study sequenced approximately 38 samples in total. General conclusions and limits of the study: TRBV and TRBJ usage frequencies reportedly varied with metastasis status, involving two V genes at baseline and ten or so V and two J genes after SBRT. Post-SBRT Shannon entropy and its change from baseline were lower in patients who developed distant metastases; baseline Shannon entropy was not associated with metastases. The study was limited by its small cohort and short follow-up, and the findings require independent validation. Whether the expanded TCR clones were tumor-specific was not determined. Unique TCR clone counts fell after SBRT (median about 10,000 before versus under 8,000 after; Wilcoxon paired P=0.011). All reported P values were unadjusted for multiple comparisons.

This clonotype is deemed medium-sized (0.01 to 0.1%). Its specific antigen is unknown. Per-base qualities were not stored, and no clone one base away is much larger. The junction shows trimming of 0 bases on V and 5 bases on J, and the gene matches do not reach 5 bases of it. The germline V gene specifies MNHEY as CDR1 and SVGAGI as CDR2. Reading from cysteine to phenylalanine, the CDR3 counts 15 amino acids. The read is trimmed to its CDR3 DNA, 45 bases read in frame from base 1. A history of other malignancies or of prior chemotherapy or radiotherapy was absent in all patients, and node-negative disease was shown on CT and PET/CT in all patients. About 6.3 milliliters of peripheral venous blood were drawn into EDTA tubes at each of two time points. Ficoll-Paque Plus density-gradient centrifugation was used to isolate PBMCs. Samples were stored at -80°C immediately after collection until analysis.

Two rounds of multiplex PCR were performed to amplify the TCR beta CDR3 region from genomic DNA. The first PCR round used primers specific to each TRBV and TRBJ gene, with sequences filed in Chinese patent CN105087789A. The second PCR round used universal primers. The Roche High Pure PCR Template Preparation Kit was used to extract genomic DNA from the frozen PBMCs. Libraries were sequenced paired-end with 151 bp reads on an Illumina HiSeq 3000. In the authors' own workflow: CutAdapt was used to discard raw reads that did not contain the multiplex PCR primer sequences. Using PEAR, the high-quality paired reads were merged into contigs. TRB V, D and J gene segments were assigned to each contig with MiXCR by alignment to reference sequences. CDR3 sequences were clustered by base quality and sequence similarity to remove sequencing errors. Shannon entropy normalized by the natural log of productive TCR sequence number was used as the measure of diversity. To get clonality, Shannon entropy was divided by the natural log of the number of unique clonotypes, and that result was subtracted from one. Progression-free survival cut-offs for repertoire metrics were chosen using the Youden index of ROC curves, with analyses run in R 3.5.3. The public sequencing data were trimmed at Q25 with fastp and processed into clonotypes with MiXCR by TCRdb, which kept only in-frame beta chains. Each record represents a unique CDR3 protein, reported with the most common genes and DNA among its rows. These V and J calls derive from TCRdb rather than the authors' analysis. In this sample the table shows 9,000 to 13,000 distinct CDR3 sequences, roughly 56% of which occur a single time. 7% to 8% of the sample goes to the ten largest clones.

The sequence derives from a donor over 45 with non-small cell lung cancer. Recombination connected TRBV6-5 to TRBJ2-5; 8 middle bases align to TRBD2. This sample comprised PBMCs, obtained before or after stereotactic body radiation therapy (not recorded which). CDR3 protein: CASSYSAGAGETQYF. At the DNA level, the sequence is TGTGCCAGCAGTTACTCAGCGGGGGCGGGGGAGACCCAGTACTTC.